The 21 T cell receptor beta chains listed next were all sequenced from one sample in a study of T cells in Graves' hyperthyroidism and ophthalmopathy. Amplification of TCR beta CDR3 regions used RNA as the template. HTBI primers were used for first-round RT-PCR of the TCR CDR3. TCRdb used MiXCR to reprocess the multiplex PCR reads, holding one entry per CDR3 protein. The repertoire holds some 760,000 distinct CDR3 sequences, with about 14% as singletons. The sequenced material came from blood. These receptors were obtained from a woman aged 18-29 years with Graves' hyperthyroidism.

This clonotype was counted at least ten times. The CDR3: CASLAPTGRANEQFF. Written as DNA, the CDR3 is TGTGCCAGTCTGGCCCCGACCGGGAGGGCCAATGAGCAGTTCTTC. The gene calls are TRBV2 and TRBJ2-1; 8 nucleotides agree with TRBD2. The germline CDR1 and CDR2 sequences are SNHLY and FYNNEI. Germline trimming cut 9 bases from V and 6 bases from J; bases unmatched to any gene: 13. The CDR3 contains 15 residues.

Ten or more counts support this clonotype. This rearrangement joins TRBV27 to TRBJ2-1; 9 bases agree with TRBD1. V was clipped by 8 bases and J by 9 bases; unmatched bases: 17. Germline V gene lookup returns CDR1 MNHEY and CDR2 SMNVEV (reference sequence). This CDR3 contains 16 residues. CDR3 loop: CASGPIGTGFDSEQFF. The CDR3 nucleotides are TGTGCCAGCGGGCCCATCGGGACAGGGTTTGATAGTGAGCAGTTCTTC.

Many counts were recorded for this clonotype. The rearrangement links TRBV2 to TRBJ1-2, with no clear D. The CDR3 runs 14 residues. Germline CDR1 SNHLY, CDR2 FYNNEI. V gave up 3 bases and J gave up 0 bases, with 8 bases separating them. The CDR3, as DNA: TGTGCCAGCAGTGATCTGGGTGCTAACTATGGCTACACCTTC. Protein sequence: CASSDLGANYGYTF.

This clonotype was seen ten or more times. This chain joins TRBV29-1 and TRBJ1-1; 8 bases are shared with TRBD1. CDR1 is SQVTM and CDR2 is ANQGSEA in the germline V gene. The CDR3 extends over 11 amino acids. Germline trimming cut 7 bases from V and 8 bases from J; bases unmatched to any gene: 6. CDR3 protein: CSAHRGTEAFF. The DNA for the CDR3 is TGCAGCGCCCACAGGGGGACAGAAGCTTTCTTT.

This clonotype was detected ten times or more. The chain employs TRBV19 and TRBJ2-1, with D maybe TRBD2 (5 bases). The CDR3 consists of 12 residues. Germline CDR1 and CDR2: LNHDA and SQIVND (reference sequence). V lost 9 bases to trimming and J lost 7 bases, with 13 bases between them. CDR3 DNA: TGTGCCAGCAGCATCGGCGGGAATGAGCAGTTCTTC. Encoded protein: CASSIGGNEQFF.

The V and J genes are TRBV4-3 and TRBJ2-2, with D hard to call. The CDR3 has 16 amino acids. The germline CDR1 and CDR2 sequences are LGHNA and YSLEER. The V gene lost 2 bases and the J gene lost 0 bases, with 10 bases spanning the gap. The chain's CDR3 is CASSQSPSTNTGELFF. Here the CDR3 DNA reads TGCGCCAGCAGCCAATCCCCCTCGACGAACACCGGGGAGCTGTTTTTT.

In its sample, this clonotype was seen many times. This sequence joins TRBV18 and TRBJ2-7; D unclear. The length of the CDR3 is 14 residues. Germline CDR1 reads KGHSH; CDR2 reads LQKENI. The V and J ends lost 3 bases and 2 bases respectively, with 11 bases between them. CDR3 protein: CASSPSRSAYEQYF. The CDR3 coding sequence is TGTGCCAGCTCACCTTCGAGGTCCGCCTACGAGCAGTACTTC.

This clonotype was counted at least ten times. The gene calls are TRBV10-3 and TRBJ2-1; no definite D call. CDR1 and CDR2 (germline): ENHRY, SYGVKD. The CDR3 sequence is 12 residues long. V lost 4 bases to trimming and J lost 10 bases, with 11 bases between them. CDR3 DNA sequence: TGTGCCATCAGTGGCGAGGCGAAGGAGCAGTTCTTC. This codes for CAISGEAKEQFF.

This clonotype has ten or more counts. CDR3 DNA: TGTGCCAGCAGCCCGAGGCGCGGGGGGAACACTGAAGCTTTCTTT. Amino acid sequence: CASSPRRGGNTEAFF. The chain joins TRBV11-1 to TRBJ1-1, with a tentative D call TRBD1 (5 bases). This CDR3 contains 15 residues. Looked up from germline, CDR1 is SGHAT and CDR2 is FQDESV (reference sequence). V was clipped by 5 bases and J by 1 base, with 14 bases between them.

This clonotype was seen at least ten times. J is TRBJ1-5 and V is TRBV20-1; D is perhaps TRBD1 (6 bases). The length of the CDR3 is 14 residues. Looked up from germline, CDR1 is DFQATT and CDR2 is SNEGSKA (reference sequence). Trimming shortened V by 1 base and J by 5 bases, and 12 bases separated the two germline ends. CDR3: CSARVRGRHQPQHF. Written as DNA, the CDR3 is TGCAGTGCTAGAGTCCGGGGGCGGCATCAGCCCCAGCATTTT.

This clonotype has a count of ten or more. The CDR3 sequence is CASRTEDRGTGELFF. As DNA, the CDR3 is TGTGCCAGCAGGACCGAAGACAGGGGCACCGGGGAGCTGTTTTTT. The V gene is TRBV6-1, the J gene TRBJ2-2; TRBD1 matches at 8 bases. The germline V gene has CDR1 MNHNS and CDR2 SASEGT. The V and J ends lost 6 bases and 4 bases, in that order; junction bases with no gene match: 7. The CDR3 consists of 15 residues.

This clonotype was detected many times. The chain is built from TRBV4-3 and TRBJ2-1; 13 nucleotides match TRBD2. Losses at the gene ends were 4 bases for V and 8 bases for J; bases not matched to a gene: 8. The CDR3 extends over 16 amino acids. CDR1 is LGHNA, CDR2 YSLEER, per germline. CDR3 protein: CASSPGTSGIIDEQFF. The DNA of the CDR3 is TGCGCCAGCAGCCCCGGGACTAGCGGGATTATCGATGAGCAGTTCTTC.

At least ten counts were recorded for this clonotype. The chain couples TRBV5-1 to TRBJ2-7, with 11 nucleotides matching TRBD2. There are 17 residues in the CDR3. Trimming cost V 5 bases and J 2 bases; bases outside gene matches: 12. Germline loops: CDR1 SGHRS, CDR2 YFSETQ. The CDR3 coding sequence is TGCGCCAGCAGAAAGCCTCTAGCGGGAGGTCGAGCCTACGAGCAGTACTTC. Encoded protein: CASRKPLAGGRAYEQYF.

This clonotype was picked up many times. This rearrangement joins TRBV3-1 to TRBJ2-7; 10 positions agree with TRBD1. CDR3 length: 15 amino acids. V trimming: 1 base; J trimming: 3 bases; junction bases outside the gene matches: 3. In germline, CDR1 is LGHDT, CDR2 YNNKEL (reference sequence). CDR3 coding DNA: TGTGCCAGCAGCCAAGTTTGGACAGGGGGCTACGAGCAGTACTTC. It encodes CASSQVWTGGYEQYF.

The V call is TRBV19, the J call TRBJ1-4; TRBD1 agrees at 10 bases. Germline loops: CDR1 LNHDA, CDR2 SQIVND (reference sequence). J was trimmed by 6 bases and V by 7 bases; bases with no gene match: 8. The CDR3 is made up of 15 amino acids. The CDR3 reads CASIPTGTGDEKLFF. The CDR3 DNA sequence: TGTGCCAGTATCCCAACCGGGACAGGGGATGAAAAACTGTTTTTT.

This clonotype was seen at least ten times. The CDR3 region is CASMRQGALEETQYF. The CDR3 DNA reads TGTGCCAGCATGCGACAGGGGGCTTTGGAAGAGACCCAGTACTTC. This rearrangement joins TRBV2 to TRBJ2-5, with 10 nucleotides matching TRBD1. CDR3 length equals 15 residues. Germline CDR1 and CDR2: SNHLY and FYNNEI. Unmatched junction bases numbered 8, after V lost 7 bases and J lost 3 bases.

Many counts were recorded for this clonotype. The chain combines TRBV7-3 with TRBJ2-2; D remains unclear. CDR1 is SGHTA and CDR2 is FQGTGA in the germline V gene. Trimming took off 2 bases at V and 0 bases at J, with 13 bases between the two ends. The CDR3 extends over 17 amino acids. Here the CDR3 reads CASSLLPGLTNTGELFF. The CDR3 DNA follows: TGTGCCAGCAGCTTATTGCCGGGTTTAACGAACACCGGGGAGCTGTTTTTT.

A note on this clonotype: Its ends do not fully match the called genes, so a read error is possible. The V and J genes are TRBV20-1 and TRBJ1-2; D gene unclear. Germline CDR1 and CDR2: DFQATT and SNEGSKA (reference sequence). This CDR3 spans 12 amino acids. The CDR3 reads CSARSGPHGYTF. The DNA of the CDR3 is TGCAGTGCTCGAAGCGGCCCCCATGGGTACACCTTC.

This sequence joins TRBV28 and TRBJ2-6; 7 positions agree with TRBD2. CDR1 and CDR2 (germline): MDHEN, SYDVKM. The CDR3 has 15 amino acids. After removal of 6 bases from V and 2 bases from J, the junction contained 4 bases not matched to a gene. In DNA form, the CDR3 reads TGTGCCAGCAGCCCTGGGAGGGCTGGGGCCAACGTCCTGACTTTC. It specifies CASSPGRAGANVLTF.

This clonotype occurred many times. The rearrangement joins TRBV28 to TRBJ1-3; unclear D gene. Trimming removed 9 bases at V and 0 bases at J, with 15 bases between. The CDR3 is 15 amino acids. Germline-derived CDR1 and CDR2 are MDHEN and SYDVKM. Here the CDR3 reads CASAGGPVSGNTIYF. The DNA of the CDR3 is TGTGCCAGTGCGGGTGGGCCCGTCTCTGGAAACACCATATATTTT. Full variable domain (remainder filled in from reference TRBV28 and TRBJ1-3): DVKVTQSSRYLVKRTGEKVFLECVQDMDHENMFWYRQDPGLGLRLIYFSYDVKMKEKGDIPEGYSVSREKKERFSLILESASTNQTSMYLCASAGGPVSGNTIYFGEGSWLTVV.

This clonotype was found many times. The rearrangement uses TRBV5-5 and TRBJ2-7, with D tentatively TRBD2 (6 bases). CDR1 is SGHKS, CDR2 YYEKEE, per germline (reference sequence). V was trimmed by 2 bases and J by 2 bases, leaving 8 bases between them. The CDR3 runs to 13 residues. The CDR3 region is CASSFGGAYEQYF. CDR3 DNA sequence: TGTGCCAGCAGCTTCGGGGGAGCCTACGAGCAGTACTTC.